The 9 T cell receptor beta chains given below trace back to one sample, sequenced in a study of a mutant IDH1 vaccine in newly diagnosed glioma. Using immunoSEQ multiplex PCR, the repertoire was profiled, and TCRdb retains in-frame clones only, with some absent. The sample consists of some 100,000 clones, approximately 83% of them appearing once. As for time point: baseline, week 1 (first vaccination visit). Indicated treatment: pre-vaccination baseline after standard-of-care therapy. Sequences were derived from PBMCs, sampled from a glioma patient treated with radiotherapy, temozolomide or both. The receptors were sampled from a woman aged 45-65 years with glioma.

The V gene is TRBV5-6, the J gene TRBJ1-5, with TRBD1 matching 9 bases. J lost 0 bases, V lost 2 bases, and 3 bases had no gene match. The germline V gene has CDR1 SGHDT and CDR2 YYEEEE. The CDR3 has 16 amino acids. This chain's CDR3 is CASSLGQGNSNQPQHF. As DNA, the CDR3 is TGTGCCAGCAGCTTAGGACAGGGGAATAGCAATCAGCCCCAGCATTTT.

The chain combines TRBV7-2 with TRBJ2-7, with D perhaps TRBD1 or TRBD2 (6 bases each). Looked up from germline, CDR1 is SGHTA and CDR2 is FQGNSA. This CDR3 is 15 amino acids long. Trimming cost V 1 base and J 0 bases, with 10 bases left between them. The CDR3, as DNA: TGTGCCAGCAGCTTAGGGGGGGCGAGCTCCTACGAGCAGTACTTC. As protein: CASSLGGASSYEQYF.

The rearrangement uses TRBV27 and TRBJ1-3; no clear D gene. Germline V CDR1 and CDR2: MNHEY, SMNVEV (reference sequence). This CDR3 contains 13 residues. The ends were cut back, 1 base at V and 10 bases at J, with 11 bases in the middle. Written as DNA, the CDR3 is TGTGCCAGCAGTTTATTAGATCGGGGAACCATATATTTT. It codes for CASSLLDRGTIYF.

The genes are TRBV9 and TRBJ2-7, with D unclear. Germline assignment: CDR1 SGDLS and CDR2 YYNGEE. V was trimmed by 0 bases and J by 2 bases, leaving 9 bases between them. CDR3 length equals 14 residues. CDR3 sequence reads: CASSVGAGPYEQYF. CDR3 coding DNA: TGTGCCAGCAGCGTAGGGGCAGGACCCTACGAGCAGTACTTC.

V gene TRBV6-6 combines with J gene TRBJ1-3; no firm D call. The germline V gene encodes CDR1 MNHNY and CDR2 SVGAGI (reference sequence). Trimming shortened V by 6 bases and J by 0 bases, and 15 bases separated the two germline ends. This CDR3 is 16 amino acids long. The CDR3 region has the DNA TGTGCCAGCAGGCCCACAGATATCAGCTCTGGAAACACCATATATTTT. Protein: CASRPTDISSGNTIYF.

The gene calls are TRBV7-6 and TRBJ1-2; no firm D call. This CDR3 is 14 amino acids long. Germline-derived CDR1 and CDR2 are SGHVS and FNYEAQ. V lost 5 bases and J 4 bases, leaving 14 bases between the germline ends. The CDR3, as DNA: TGTGCCAGCAGCCTCTCGGGAACTGGCTATGGCTACACCTTC. It translates to CASSLSGTGYGYTF.

The chain links TRBV19 to TRBJ2-7, with 8 bases fitting TRBD1. The CDR3 extends over 14 amino acids. Germline V CDR1 and CDR2: LNHDA, SQIVND (reference sequence). Losses at the gene ends were 6 bases for V and 0 bases for J; bases not matched to a gene: 4. CDR3 protein: CASRRTGSSYEQYF. CDR3 in DNA: TGTGCCAGTAGACGGACAGGGAGCTCCTACGAGCAGTACTTC.

The chain employs TRBV5-6 and TRBJ1-2; the D gene is possibly TRBD1 (6 bases). Germline CDR1 SGHDT, CDR2 YYEEEE. CDR3 length: 16 residues. Deletions cut 4 bases from V and 4 bases from J, with 20 bases between. This CDR3 reads CASSAGSAGAIYGYTF. The CDR3 nucleotides are TGTGCCAGCAGCGCAGGCTCGGCAGGGGCTATCTATGGCTACACCTTC.

This clone showed up just once. The rearrangement links TRBV7-9 to TRBJ2-2; D may match TRBD1 or TRBD2 (6 bases each). This CDR3 contains 18 residues. Germline loops: CDR1 SEHNR, CDR2 FQNEAQ (reference sequence). V was clipped by 7 bases and J by 4 bases, with 25 bases between them. The CDR3 DNA reads as TGTGCCAGCAACACTCCCGGCGCGAGGGGGGCAGCCACCGGGGAGCTGTTTTTT. It translates to CASNTPGARGAATGELFF.